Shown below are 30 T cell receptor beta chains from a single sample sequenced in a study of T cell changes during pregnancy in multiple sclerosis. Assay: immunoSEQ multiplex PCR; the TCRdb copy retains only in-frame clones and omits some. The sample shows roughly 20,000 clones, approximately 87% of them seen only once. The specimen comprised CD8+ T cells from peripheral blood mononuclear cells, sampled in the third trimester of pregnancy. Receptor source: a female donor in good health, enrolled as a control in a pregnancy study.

In nucleotides, the CDR3 is TGTGCCAGCAGCTCAACTAGCGGGAGGTCCGACTCCTACAATGAGCAGTTCTTC. Its protein product is CASSSTSGRSDSYNEQFF. V usage is TRBV11-2 and J usage is TRBJ2-1; 12 bases fit TRBD2. The junction had 7 bases not matched to a gene; V was cut back by 4 bases and J by 0 bases. The CDR3 loop spans 18 amino acids. Per germline, CDR1 SGHAT and CDR2 FQNNGV. Together with reference TRBV11-2 and TRBJ2-1, the CDR3 gives the full variable domain: EAGVAQSPRYKIIEKRQSVAFWCNPISGHATLYWYQQILGQGPKLLIQFQNNGVVDDSQLPKDRFSAERLKGVDSTLKIQPAKLEDSAVYLCASSSTSGRSDSYNEQFFGPGTRLTVL.

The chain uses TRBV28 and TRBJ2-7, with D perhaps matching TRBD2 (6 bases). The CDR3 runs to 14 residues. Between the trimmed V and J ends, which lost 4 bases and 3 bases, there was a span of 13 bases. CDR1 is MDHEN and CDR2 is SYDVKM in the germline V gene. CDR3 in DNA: TGTGCCAGCAGTTCCCCCTCCGGGGGCTACGAGCAGTACTTC. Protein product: CASSSPSGGYEQYF.

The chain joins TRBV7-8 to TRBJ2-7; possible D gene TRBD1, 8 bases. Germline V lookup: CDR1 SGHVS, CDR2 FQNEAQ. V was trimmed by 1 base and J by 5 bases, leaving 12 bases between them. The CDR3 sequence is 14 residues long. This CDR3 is CASSLGTGRDEQYF. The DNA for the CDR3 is TGTGCCAGCAGCTTAGGGACAGGGAGGGACGAGCAGTACTTC.

CDR3 in DNA: TGTGCCAGCAGTGAAGCGCTAGCGAGCTCCTACGAGCAGTACTTC. Protein: CASSEALASSYEQYF. This sequence joins TRBV6-1 and TRBJ2-7; maybe TRBD2 (6 bases). V lost 0 bases, J lost 0 bases, and 9 bases lay in between. The CDR3 is 15 amino acids. Germline V gene sequence: CDR1 MNHNS, CDR2 SASEGT.

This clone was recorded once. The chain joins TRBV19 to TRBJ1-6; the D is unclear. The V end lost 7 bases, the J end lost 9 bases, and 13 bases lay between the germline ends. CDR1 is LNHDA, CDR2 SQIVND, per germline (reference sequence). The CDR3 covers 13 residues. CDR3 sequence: CASNSKRASPLHF. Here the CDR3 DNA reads TGTGCCAGTAACAGTAAGAGGGCTTCACCCCTCCACTTT.

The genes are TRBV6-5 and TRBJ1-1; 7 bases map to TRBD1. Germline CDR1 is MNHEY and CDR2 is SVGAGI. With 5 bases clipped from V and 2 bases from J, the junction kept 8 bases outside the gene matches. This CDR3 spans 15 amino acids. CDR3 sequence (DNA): TGTGCCAGCAGTGGACAGGACAGGATTAACACTGAAGCTTTCTTT. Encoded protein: CASSGQDRINTEAFF.

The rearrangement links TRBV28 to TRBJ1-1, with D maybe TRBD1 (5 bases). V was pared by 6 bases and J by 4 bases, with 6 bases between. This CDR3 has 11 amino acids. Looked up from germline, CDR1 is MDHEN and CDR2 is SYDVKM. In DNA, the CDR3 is TGTGCCAGCAGACAGGCCACTGAAGCTTTCTTT. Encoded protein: CASRQATEAFF. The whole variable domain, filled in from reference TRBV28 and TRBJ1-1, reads DVKVTQSSRYLVKRTGEKVFLECVQDMDHENMFWYRQDPGLGLRLIYFSYDVKMKEKGDIPEGYSVSREKKERFSLILESASTNQTSMYLCASRQATEAFFGQGTRLTVV.

The CDR3 coding sequence is TGTGCCAGCAGTGATTTTAAAAGGGGGCGTTCAGATACGCAGTATTTT. Encoded protein: CASSDFKRGRSDTQYF. The V call is TRBV6-1, the J call TRBJ2-3; TRBD1 matches at 7 bases. The CDR3 is 16 amino acids. CDR1 is MNHNS and CDR2 is SASEGT in the germline V gene. V shed 3 bases and J 4 bases; nucleotides not matched to a gene: 10.

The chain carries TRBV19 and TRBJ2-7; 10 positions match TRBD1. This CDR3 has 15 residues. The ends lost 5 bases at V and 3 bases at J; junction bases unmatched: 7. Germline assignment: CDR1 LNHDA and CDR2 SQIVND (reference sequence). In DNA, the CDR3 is TGTGCCAGTAGTTCTCCGGGACAGGGGCACTACGAGCAGTACTTC. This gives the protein CASSSPGQGHYEQYF.

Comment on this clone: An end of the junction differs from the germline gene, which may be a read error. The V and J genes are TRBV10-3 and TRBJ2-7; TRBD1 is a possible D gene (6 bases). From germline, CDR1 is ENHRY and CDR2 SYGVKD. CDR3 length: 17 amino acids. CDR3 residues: CAISEEMWAGASDEQYF. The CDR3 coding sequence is TGTGCCATCAGTGAGGAGATGTGGGCAGGGGCCTCCGACGAGCAGTACTTC.

The CDR3 region has the DNA TGTGCCAGCAGCGTTCATCTTGGGGGGAATCAGCCCCAGCATTTT. Its protein is CASSVHLGGNQPQHF. This chain links TRBV4-2 with TRBJ1-5, with D possibly matching TRBD1 (5 bases). The CDR3 totals 15 residues. CDR1 is LGHNA and CDR2 is YNFKEQ in the germline V gene. The V gene lost 5 bases and the J gene lost 4 bases, with 15 bases spanning the gap.

The CDR3 nucleotides are TGTGCCAGCAGTCGGGCCAGCGGCCCTGAAGCTTTCTTT. Amino acids: CASSRASGPEAFF. V usage is TRBV2 and J usage is TRBJ1-1; D remains unclear. Trimming took 5 bases from V and 6 from J, leaving 13 bases between them. The CDR3 loop spans 13 amino acids. Per the germline V gene, CDR1 is SNHLY and CDR2 is FYNNEI.

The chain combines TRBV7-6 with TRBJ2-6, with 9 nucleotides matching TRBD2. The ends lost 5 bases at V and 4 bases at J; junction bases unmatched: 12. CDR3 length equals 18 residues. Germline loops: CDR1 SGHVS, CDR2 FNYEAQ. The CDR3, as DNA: TGTGCCAGCAGCCTTGGGGCGGGAGGGCTATCGGGGGCCAACGTCCTGACTTTC. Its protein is CASSLGAGGLSGANVLTF. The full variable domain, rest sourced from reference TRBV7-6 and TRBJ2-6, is GAGVSQSPRYKVTKRGQDVALRCDPISGHVSLYWYRQALGQGPEFLTYFNYEAQQDKSGLPNDRFSAERPEGSISTLTIQRTEQRDSAMYRCASSLGAGGLSGANVLTFGAGSRLTVL.

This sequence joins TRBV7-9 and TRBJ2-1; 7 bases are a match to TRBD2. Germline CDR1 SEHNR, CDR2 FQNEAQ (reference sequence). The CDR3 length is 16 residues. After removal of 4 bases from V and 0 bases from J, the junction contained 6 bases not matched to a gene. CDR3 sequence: CASSSERGFSYNEQFF. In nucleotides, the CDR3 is TGTGCCAGCAGCTCAGAGCGGGGATTCTCCTACAATGAGCAGTTCTTC.

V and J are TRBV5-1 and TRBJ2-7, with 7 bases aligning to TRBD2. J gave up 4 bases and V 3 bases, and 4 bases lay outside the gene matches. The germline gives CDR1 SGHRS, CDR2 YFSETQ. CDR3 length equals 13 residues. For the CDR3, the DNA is TGCGCCAGCAGCTGGAGACTAGCTTACGAGCAGTACTTC. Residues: CASSWRLAYEQYF. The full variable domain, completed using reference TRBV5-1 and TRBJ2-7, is KAGVTQTPRYLIKTRGQQVTLSCSPISGHRSVSWYQQTPGQGLQFLFEYFSETQRNKGNFPGRFSGRQFSNSRSEMNVSTLELGDSALYLCASSWRLAYEQYFGPGTRLTVT.

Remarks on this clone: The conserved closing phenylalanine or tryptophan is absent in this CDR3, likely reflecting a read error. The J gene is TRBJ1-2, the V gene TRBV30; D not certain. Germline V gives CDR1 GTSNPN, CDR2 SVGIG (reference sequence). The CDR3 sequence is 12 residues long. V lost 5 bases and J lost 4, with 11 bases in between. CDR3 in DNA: TGTGCCTGGGCCCGGGATGCCTATGGCTACACCTCC. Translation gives CAWARDAYGYTS.

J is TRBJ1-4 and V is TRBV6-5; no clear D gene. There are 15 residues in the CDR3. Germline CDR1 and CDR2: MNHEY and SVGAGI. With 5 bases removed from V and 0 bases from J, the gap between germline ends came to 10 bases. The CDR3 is CASSQDTSTNEKLFF. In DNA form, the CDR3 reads TGTGCCAGCAGTCAAGACACCTCAACTAATGAAAAACTGTTTTTT.

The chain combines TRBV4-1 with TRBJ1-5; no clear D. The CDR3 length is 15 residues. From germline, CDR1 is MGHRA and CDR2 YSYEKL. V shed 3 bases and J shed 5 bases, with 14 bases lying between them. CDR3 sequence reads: CASSQIRGGDQPQHF. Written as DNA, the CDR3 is TGCGCCAGCAGCCAGATTCGGGGAGGAGATCAGCCCCAGCATTTT.

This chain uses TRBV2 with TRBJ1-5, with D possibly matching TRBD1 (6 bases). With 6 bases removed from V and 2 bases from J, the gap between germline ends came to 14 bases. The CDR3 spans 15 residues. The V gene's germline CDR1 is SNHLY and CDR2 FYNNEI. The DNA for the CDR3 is TGTGCCAGCAGCTCGACAGGAGCGGGCAATCAGCCCCAGCATTTT. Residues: CASSSTGAGNQPQHF. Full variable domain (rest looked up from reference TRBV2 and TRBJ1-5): EPEVTQTPSHQVTQMGQEVILRCVPISNHLYFYWYRQILGQKVEFLVSFYNNEISEKSEIFDDQFSVERPDGSNFTLKIRSTKLEDSAMYFCASSSTGAGNQPQHFGDGTRLSIL.

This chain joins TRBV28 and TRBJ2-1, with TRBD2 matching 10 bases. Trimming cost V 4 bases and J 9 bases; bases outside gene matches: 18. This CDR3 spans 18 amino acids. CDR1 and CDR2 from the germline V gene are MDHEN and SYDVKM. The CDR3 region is CASSYPYRSGRAGGEQFF. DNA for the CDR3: TGTGCCAGCAGTTACCCCTATCGCAGCGGGAGGGCCGGAGGTGAGCAGTTCTTC.

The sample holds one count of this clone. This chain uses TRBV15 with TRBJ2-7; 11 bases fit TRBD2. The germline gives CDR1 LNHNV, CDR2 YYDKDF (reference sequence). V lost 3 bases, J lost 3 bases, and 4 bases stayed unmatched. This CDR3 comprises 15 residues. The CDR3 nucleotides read TGTGCCACCAGCAGCAGACTAGCGGGGAACTACGAGCAGTACTTC. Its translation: CATSSRLAGNYEQYF.

The CDR3 sequence: CASSPRPRVEVGEQYF. The CDR3 DNA reads as TGTGCCAGCAGTCCCCGTCCCAGGGTCGAGGTTGGCGAGCAGTACTTC. The chain combines TRBV28 with TRBJ2-7; tentatively, D is TRBD1 (5 bases). Trimming cost V 5 bases and J 6 bases, with 23 bases left between them. CDR1 is MDHEN and CDR2 is SYDVKM in the germline V gene. CDR3 size: 16 residues.

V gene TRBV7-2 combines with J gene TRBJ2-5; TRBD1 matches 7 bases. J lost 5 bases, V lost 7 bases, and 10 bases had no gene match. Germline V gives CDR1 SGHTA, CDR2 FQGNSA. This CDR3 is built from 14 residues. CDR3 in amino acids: CASTQNRGWETQYF. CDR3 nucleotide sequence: TGTGCCAGCACCCAGAACAGGGGATGGGAGACCCAGTACTTC.

The CDR3 region is CASSLWGEGNQPQHF. CDR3 DNA: TGTGCCAGCAGCTTATGGGGCGAGGGCAATCAGCCCCAGCATTTT. This chain links TRBV11-2 with TRBJ1-5; TRBD1 might be the D (5 bases). The CDR3 contains 15 residues. Per the germline V gene, CDR1 is SGHAT and CDR2 is FQNNGV. Trimming pared 2 bases from V and 2 bases from J, leaving 10 bases between.

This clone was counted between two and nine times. The CDR3 DNA is TGTGCCAGTAGTATAGTGGCAGGGGGTAGCAATCAGCCCCAGCATTTT. Translating gives CASSIVAGGSNQPQHF. The J gene is TRBJ1-5, the V gene TRBV19; TRBD1 aligns across 7 bases. Looked up from germline, CDR1 is LNHDA and CDR2 is SQIVND (reference sequence). V lost 1 base, J lost 0 bases, and 3 bases stayed unmatched. The CDR3 totals 16 residues.

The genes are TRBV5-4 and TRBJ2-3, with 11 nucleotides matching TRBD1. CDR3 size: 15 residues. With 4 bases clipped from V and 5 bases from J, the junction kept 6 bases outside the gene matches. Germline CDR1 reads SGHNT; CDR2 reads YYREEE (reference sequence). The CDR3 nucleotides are TGTGCCAGCAGCCCGGGACAGGGGGGTGTAGATACGCAGTATTTT. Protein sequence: CASSPGQGGVDTQYF.

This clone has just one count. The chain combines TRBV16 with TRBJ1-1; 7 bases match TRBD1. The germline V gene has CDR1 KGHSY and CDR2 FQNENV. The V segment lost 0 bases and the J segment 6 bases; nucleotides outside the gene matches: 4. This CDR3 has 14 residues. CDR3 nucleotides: TGTGCCAGCAGCCAATCTCAAGGGGGCGCTGAAGCTTTCTTT. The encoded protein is CASSQSQGGAEAFF.

Here the CDR3 reads CASSFHQDTNEQFF. The CDR3 DNA reads as TGTGCCAGCAGTTTCCACCAGGACACGAATGAGCAGTTCTTC. J is TRBJ2-1 and V is TRBV28; the D gene is possibly TRBD1 (5 bases). This CDR3 comprises 14 residues. V lost 3 bases to trimming and J lost 7 bases, with 13 bases between them. CDR1 MDHEN and CDR2 SYDVKM come from the germline V gene.

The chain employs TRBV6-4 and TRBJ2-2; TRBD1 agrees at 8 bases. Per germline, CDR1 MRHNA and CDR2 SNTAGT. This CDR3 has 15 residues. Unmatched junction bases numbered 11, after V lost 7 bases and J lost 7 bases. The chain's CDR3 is CASTPDREGNGELFF. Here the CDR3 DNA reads TGTGCCAGCACTCCGGACAGGGAAGGAAACGGGGAGCTGTTTTTT.

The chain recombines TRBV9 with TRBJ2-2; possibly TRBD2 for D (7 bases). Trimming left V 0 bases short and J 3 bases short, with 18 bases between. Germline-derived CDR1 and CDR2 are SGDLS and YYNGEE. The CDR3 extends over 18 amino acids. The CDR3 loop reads CASSVEGNGGRYTGELFF. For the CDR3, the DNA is TGTGCCAGCAGCGTAGAGGGCAACGGGGGGCGATACACCGGGGAGCTGTTTTTT.